This is a list of T cell receptor beta chains from one sample in a study of T cell responses to AZD1222 COVID-19 vaccine. The data were produced by immunoSEQ multiplex PCR, yet TCRdb's version contains in-frame clones alone and is incomplete. In the table there are roughly 80,000 clones, 80% to 95% of which are singletons. The source was peripheral blood, collected on day 0 of MenACWY control vaccination. Receptor source: an adult in good health. The CDR3 runs from the conserved cysteine through the conserved F or W. A D gene is named only where the DNA matches it firmly. Rows may omit the clone size; those that give it use once, few, many or a size class.

j_gene,d_gene,v_gene,abundance,CDR3nt,CDR3aa
TRBJ2-2,TRBD2,TRBV7-9,.,TGTGCCACCACAACGGCGGGAGGACCCACCGGGGAGCTGTTTTTT,CATTTAGGPTGELFF
TRBJ2-2,.,TRBV11-2,.,TGTGCCAGCAGCTTGGGACTGGGCACCGGGGAGCTGTTTTTT,CASSLGLGTGELFF
TRBJ2-6,.,TRBV6-6,.,TGTGCCAGCCAAACTGCAGGGACCTCTGGGGCCAACGTCCTGACTTTC,CASQTAGTSGANVLTF
TRBJ1-5,TRBD1,TRBV30,once,TGTGCCTGGAGTGAGACAGGGGGTCAGCCCCAGCATTTT,CAWSETGGQPQHF
TRBJ2-2,TRBD2,TRBV6-5,.,TGTGCCACATCTAGCGGTCTTAACACCGGGGAGCTGTTTTTT,CATSSGLNTGELFF
TRBJ2-1,TRBD1,TRBV7-9,.,TGTGCCAGCAGCTTAGATTCGGCTTGGACAGGGGCCGACAATGAGCAGTTCTTC,CASSLDSAWTGADNEQFF
TRBJ2-5,TRBD2,TRBV12-3/TRBV12-4,.,TGTGCCAGCCGGGGGGGCGGGAGAGAGACCCAGTACTTC,CASRGGGRETQYF
TRBJ2-1,.,TRBV12-2,few,TGTGCAAGTCGTAAGGAGATGCAGTTCTTC,CASRKEMQFF
TRBJ2-2,.,TRBV6-1,.,TGTGCCAGCAGTGAAAGACAGCTACCCACCGGGGAGCTGTTTTTT,CASSERQLPTGELFF
TRBJ1-3,.,TRBV11-2,.,TGTGCCAGCAGCCGGGGAGGGGACACCATATATTTT,CASSRGGDTIYF
TRBJ2-7,TRBD1,TRBV19,.,TGTGCCAGTAGCTCGGGACAGGGGGCCTACGAGCAGTACTTC,CASSSGQGAYEQYF
TRBJ1-1,.,TRBV28,.,TGTGCCAGCAGTTTTTCGACCGGGTTAGAAGCTTTCTTT,CASSFSTGLEAFF
TRBJ1-3,.,TRBV7-2,once,TGTGCCAGCAGCTTAAATTTGGCAGACACCATATATTTT,CASSLNLADTIYF
TRBJ2-1,TRBD2,TRBV3-1/TRBV3-2,.,TGTGCCAGCAGCCAGGGTAGCGGGAGAGGCAATGAGCAGTTCTTC,CASSQGSGRGNEQFF
TRBJ1-5,.,TRBV27,.,TGTGCCAGCAGTTTAAGCGGGGGTAAGCCCCAGCATTTT,CASSLSGGKPQHF
TRBJ1-2,.,TRBV7-3,.,TGTGCCAGCAGCGAAGAGGGTGGCTATGGCTACACCTTC,CASSEEGGYGYTF
TRBJ1-1,.,TRBV7-9,.,TGTGCCAGCACCCAGGGGTTGACTGAAGCTTTCTTT,CASTQGLTEAFF